A selection of T cell receptor beta chains follows, all from one sample in a study of cytomegalovirus exposure and HLA in healthy donors. Measured with immunoSEQ multiplex PCR; TCRdb has only the in-frame clones, and not every one. This repertoire shows 100,000 or so clones, roughly nine tenths found once; its top ten account for approximately 4%. The material sequenced was PBMCs. Receptor source: a woman aged 18-29 years in good health and CMV-seropositive. The CDR3 runs from the conserved cysteine through the conserved F or W. Each record gives: CDR3 length, V gene, J gene, D gene, CDR3 DNA, CDR3 protein. D genes are given only for firm matches.

cdr3_length: 12; v_call: TRBV30; j_call: TRBJ2-1; d_call: NA; cdr3_nt: TGTGCCTGGAGTGTTGGCCGGGATGAGCAGTTCTTC; cdr3_aa: CAWSVGRDEQFF
cdr3_length: 15; v_call: TRBV7-2; j_call: TRBJ1-2; d_call: TRBD1; cdr3_nt: TGTGCCAGCAGCCGAGACAGGGTTGGAAACTATGGCTACACCTTC; cdr3_aa: CASSRDRVGNYGYTF
cdr3_length: 15; v_call: TRBV15; j_call: TRBJ2-1; d_call: NA; cdr3_nt: TGTGCCACCAGCAGAGTACAGAATCGCTACAATGAGCAGTTCTTC; cdr3_aa: CATSRVQNRYNEQFF
cdr3_length: 15; v_call: TRBV4-1; j_call: TRBJ2-2; d_call: TRBD1; cdr3_nt: TGCGCCAGCAGCCGGCAGGACAGGGTGCCCGGGGAGCTGTTTTTT; cdr3_aa: CASSRQDRVPGELFF
cdr3_length: 15; v_call: TRBV7-9; j_call: TRBJ2-3; d_call: TRBD2; cdr3_nt: TGTGCCAGCAGCCGATCTAGCGGCCCCACAGATACGCAGTATTTT; cdr3_aa: CASSRSSGPTDTQYF
cdr3_length: 17; v_call: TRBV7-6; j_call: TRBJ2-3; d_call: NA; cdr3_nt: TGTGCCAGCAGCCTAAGCCGTACAGGGAGAAGGGCAGATACGCAGTATTTT; cdr3_aa: CASSLSRTGRRADTQYF
cdr3_length: 12; v_call: TRBV16; j_call: TRBJ1-4; d_call: NA; cdr3_nt: TGTGCCAGCAGCCAATCTGCGGGGGTGGTGTTTTTT; cdr3_aa: CASSQSAGVVFF
cdr3_length: 16; v_call: TRBV12-5; j_call: TRBJ1-5; d_call: TRBD1; cdr3_nt: TGTGCTAGTGGTTTGGGAAGACAGGGTTCGGATCAGCCCCAGCATTTT; cdr3_aa: CASGLGRQGSDQPQHF
cdr3_length: 13; v_call: TRBV27; j_call: TRBJ2-7; d_call: TRBD1; cdr3_nt: TGTGCCAGCAGCTTCGGACAGGCGTACGAGCAGTACTTC; cdr3_aa: CASSFGQAYEQYF
cdr3_length: 13; v_call: TRBV2; j_call: TRBJ2-2; d_call: NA; cdr3_nt: TGTGCCAGCAGTGAAGTGGCCGCCGGGGAGCTGTTTTTT; cdr3_aa: CASSEVAAGELFF
cdr3_length: 12; v_call: TRBV27; j_call: TRBJ1-2; d_call: NA; cdr3_nt: TGTGCCAGCAGTCCCAGGGGCGGGGGCTACACCTTC; cdr3_aa: CASSPRGGGYTF
cdr3_length: 13; v_call: TRBV7-9; j_call: TRBJ2-3; d_call: NA; cdr3_nt: TGTGCCAGCGAGTCCCGAAGCACAGATACGCAGTATTTT; cdr3_aa: CASESRSTDTQYF
cdr3_length: 14; v_call: TRBV7-2; j_call: TRBJ2-7; d_call: TRBD1; cdr3_nt: TGTGCCAGCAGCTTCGCCGGGACAGGGCGCGAGCAGTACTTC; cdr3_aa: CASSFAGTGREQYF
cdr3_length: 14; v_call: TRBV5-1; j_call: TRBJ2-7; d_call: TRBD1; cdr3_nt: TGCGCCAGCAGCCTCAGGGGGCAGTCCTACGAGCAGTACTTC; cdr3_aa: CASSLRGQSYEQYF
cdr3_length: 13; v_call: TRBV5-8; j_call: TRBJ2-5; d_call: NA; cdr3_nt: TGTGCCAGCAGCCCCGCGGTGTCGGAGACCCAGTACTTC; cdr3_aa: CASSPAVSETQYF
cdr3_length: 14; v_call: TRBV18; j_call: TRBJ2-7; d_call: NA; cdr3_nt: TGTGCCAGCTCACCACCCAGCCAGGGGGGCGAGCAGTACTTC; cdr3_aa: CASSPPSQGGEQYF
cdr3_length: 11; v_call: TRBV6-1; j_call: TRBJ1-2; d_call: TRBD1; cdr3_nt: TGTGCCAGCAAGGAGGGGGCGGGCTACACCTTC; cdr3_aa: CASKEGAGYTF